These 16 T cell receptor beta chains were sequenced from one sample in a study of cytomegalovirus exposure and HLA in healthy donors (TCRdb year 2017). Preparation of the library involved the immunoSEQ multiplex PCR assay. The table was pulled from immuneACCESS by TCRdb, which kept in-frame rearrangements only. Such tables lose some clones; where checked, under half of the loss comes from unresolved V genes, and the rest has no known cause. This sample comprises 190,000 or so clones, about 80% of them detected only once. 2.8% of the sample goes to the ten largest clones. Sequenced: PBMCs. These receptors came from a woman between 18 and 30 years old in good health and CMV-seropositive.

This clone has only a few counts. The chain links TRBV19 to TRBJ2-1; D is unclear. Germline CDR1 LNHDA, CDR2 SQIVND (reference sequence). The CDR3 length is 14 residues. V was shortened by 4 bases and J by 0 bases, with 7 bases between the two germline ends. CDR3 sequence (DNA): TGTGCCAGTAGTACTACTTCCTCCTACAATGAGCAGTTCTTC. It codes for CASSTTSSYNEQFF.

The DNA of the CDR3 is TGTGCCAGCTCGCCTTCGACAGCCCTTGGAAACACCATATATTTT. Translating gives CASSPSTALGNTIYF. This chain connects TRBV18 to TRBJ1-3, with a possible D match to TRBD1 (5 bases). Germline V CDR1 and CDR2: KGHSH, LQKENI. Trimming stripped 6 bases from V and 3 bases from J, with 15 bases between. The CDR3 has 15 residues.

This chain links TRBV5-1 with TRBJ2-2; 12 bases agree with TRBD2. CDR3 length equals 17 residues. J gave up 4 bases and V 4 bases, and 8 bases lay outside the gene matches. Germline CDR1 SGHRS, CDR2 YFSETQ. CDR3 DNA sequence: TGCGCCAGCAGCCCCGCTAGCGGGGGGGCCGGCACCGGGGAGCTGTTTTTT. Translating gives CASSPASGGAGTGELFF.

CDR3 nucleotide sequence: TGTGCCAGCATCCAGTGGGGGGGTAAAACCGGGGAGCTGTTTTTT. Translated, it gives CASIQWGGKTGELFF. The chain joins TRBV5-4 to TRBJ2-2, with TRBD2 matching over 7 bases. The J segment lost 5 bases and the V segment lost 6 bases, leaving 10 bases of the junction unmatched. This CDR3 contains 15 residues. Germline V lookup: CDR1 SGHNT, CDR2 YYREEE (reference sequence).

The chain recombines TRBV4-1 with TRBJ2-3, with 8 bases that match TRBD2. The CDR3 spans 18 residues. Germline V gene sequence: CDR1 MGHRA, CDR2 YSYEKL. The J segment lost 2 bases and the V segment lost 1 base, leaving 11 bases of the junction unmatched. The CDR3 region has the DNA TGCGCCAGCAGCCAAGGGTCGCGGGCCGGGGGGGCCACAGATACGCAGTATTTT. As protein: CASSQGSRAGGATDTQYF.

The rearrangement uses TRBV5-1 and TRBJ2-5; D is perhaps TRBD1 (5 bases). The germline gives CDR1 SGHRS, CDR2 YFSETQ. V was clipped by 0 bases and J by 4 bases, with 13 bases between them. CDR3 length equals 15 residues. The CDR3 here is CASSLAGLGRETQYF. CDR3 sequence (DNA): TGCGCCAGCAGCTTGGCAGGGTTGGGGCGAGAGACCCAGTACTTC.

The chain links TRBV5-4 to TRBJ1-2, with 7 bases fitting TRBD1. CDR1 and CDR2 from the germline V gene are SGHNT and YYREEE (reference sequence). Unmatched junction bases numbered 8, after V lost 1 base and J lost 5 bases. This CDR3 contains 15 residues. The CDR3 coding sequence is TGTGCCAGCAGCTTGAAGGGGGCAGCCATATATGGCTACACCTTC. Translating gives CASSLKGAAIYGYTF.

The V gene is TRBV20-1, the J gene TRBJ2-1, with 9 positions matching TRBD2. This CDR3 is built from 11 residues. From germline, CDR1 is DFQATT and CDR2 SNEGSKA (reference sequence). With V trimmed by 6 bases and J by 10 bases, 4 bases remained unmatched. The CDR3 loop is CSARTSEEQFF. The CDR3 nucleotides are TGCAGTGCGAGGACTAGCGAGGAGCAGTTCTTC.

V gene TRBV27 combines with J gene TRBJ2-2; tentatively, D is TRBD1 (5 bases). This CDR3 comprises 14 residues. Per the germline V gene, CDR1 is MNHEY and CDR2 is SMNVEV (reference sequence). The V end was cut by 6 bases, the J end by 5 bases, with 13 bases between. CDR3 sequence (DNA): TGTGCCAGCAGCGTGACAGTACCTACCGGGGAGCTGTTTTTT. Translated: CASSVTVPTGELFF.

The rearrangement links TRBV5-1 to TRBJ1-3; TRBD1 is a possible D gene (5 bases). V shed 0 bases and J shed 0 bases, with 10 bases lying between them. This CDR3 spans 16 amino acids. Germline values: CDR1 SGHRS, CDR2 YFSETQ. The CDR3 loop is CASSLEGLSSGNTIYF. The CDR3 nucleotides read TGCGCCAGCAGCTTGGAGGGGCTCAGCTCTGGAAACACCATATATTTT.

This sequence joins TRBV5-5 and TRBJ1-1; tentative D call: TRBD1 (6 bases). CDR3 length: 14 amino acids. Germline CDR1 SGHKS, CDR2 YYEKEE (reference sequence). Trimming took 0 bases from V and 6 from J, leaving 12 bases between them. As DNA, the CDR3 is TGTGCCAGCAGCTTGGAACAGGGATTAGCTGAAGCTTTCTTT. Its translation is CASSLEQGLAEAFF.

This chain joins TRBV7-9 and TRBJ2-7; 7 nucleotides agree with TRBD1. Unmatched junction bases numbered 9, after V lost 4 bases and J lost 6 bases. Germline-derived CDR1 and CDR2 are SEHNR and FQNEAQ (reference sequence). The CDR3 sequence is 14 residues long. The DNA of the CDR3 is TGTGCCAGCAGCTCGCCGACAGGGTCCGGCGAGCAGTACTTC. Translated: CASSSPTGSGEQYF.

The chain is built from TRBV5-6 and TRBJ2-3, with D possibly matching TRBD2 (5 bases). Germline loops: CDR1 SGHDT, CDR2 YYEEEE. V lost 0 bases and J lost 3, with 8 bases in between. The CDR3 runs to 14 residues. CDR3 nucleotide sequence: TGTGCCAGCAGCTTGGGAGCGGTTACAGATACGCAGTATTTT. Translated: CASSLGAVTDTQYF. Drawing the rest from reference TRBV5-6 and TRBJ2-3, the complete variable domain is DAGVTQSPTHLIKTRGQQVTLRCSPKSGHDTVSWYQQALGQGPQFIFQYYEEEERQRGNFPDRFSGHQFPNYSSELNVNALLLGDSALYLCASSLGAVTDTQYFGPGTRLTVL.

The chain joins TRBV6-5 to TRBJ2-4, with D perhaps matching TRBD2 (6 bases). This CDR3 spans 15 amino acids. Germline CDR1 reads MNHEY; CDR2 reads SVGAGI. The V end was cut by 2 bases, the J end by 7 bases, with 15 bases between. The CDR3 spells CASSYAPGLGNIQYF. The DNA for the CDR3 is TGTGCCAGCAGTTACGCTCCGGGACTGGGTAACATTCAGTACTTC.

The chain is built from TRBV15 and TRBJ2-7; tentatively, D is TRBD1 (6 bases). Trimming removed 3 bases from V and 4 bases from J, with 10 bases in between. CDR3 length: 13 amino acids. Germline lookup yields CDR1 LNHNV and CDR2 YYDKDF (reference sequence). The CDR3 sequence: CATSRPRGYEQYF. The CDR3 coding sequence is TGTGCCACCAGCAGGCCCAGGGGTTACGAGCAGTACTTC.

The chain employs TRBV15 and TRBJ1-1; maybe TRBD1 (6 bases). Trimming cost V 0 bases and J 0 bases, with 20 bases left between them. Germline V gene lookup returns CDR1 LNHNV and CDR2 YYDKDF (reference sequence). The CDR3 consists of 19 residues. CDR3: CATSREGQPAHMVNTEAFF. CDR3 bases: TGTGCCACCAGCAGAGAGGGACAACCGGCCCATATGGTGAACACTGAAGCTTTCTTT.